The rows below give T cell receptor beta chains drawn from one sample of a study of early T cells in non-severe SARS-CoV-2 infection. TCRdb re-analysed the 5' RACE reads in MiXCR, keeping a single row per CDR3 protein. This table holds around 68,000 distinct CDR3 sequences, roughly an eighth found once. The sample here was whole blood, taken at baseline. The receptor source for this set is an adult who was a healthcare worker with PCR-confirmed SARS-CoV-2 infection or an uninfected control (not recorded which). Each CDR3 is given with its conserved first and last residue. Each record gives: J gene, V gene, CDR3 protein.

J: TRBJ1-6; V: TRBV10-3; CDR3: CAISETPGQPSPLHF
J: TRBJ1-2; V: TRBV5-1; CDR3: CASSQDSFLYGYTF
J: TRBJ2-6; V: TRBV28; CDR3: CASSLLDEGSSGANVLTF
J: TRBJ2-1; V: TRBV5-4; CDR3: CASSFLAGRAYNEQFF
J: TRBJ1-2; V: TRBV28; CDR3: CASRQGARGYTF
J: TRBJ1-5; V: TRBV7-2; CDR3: CASSIDRVQPQHF
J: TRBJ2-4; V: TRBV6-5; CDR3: CASSYGEGNIQYF
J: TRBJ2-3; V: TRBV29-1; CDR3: CSVGQGAGDTQYF
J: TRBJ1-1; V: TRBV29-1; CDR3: CSVEEGEPEAFF
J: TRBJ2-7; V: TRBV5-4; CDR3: CASSGGSVPRQYF
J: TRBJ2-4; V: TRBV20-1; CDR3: CSAPDLKGAKNIQYF
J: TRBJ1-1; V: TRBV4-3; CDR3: CASSLGQRNTEAFF
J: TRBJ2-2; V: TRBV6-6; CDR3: CASRYSSGGLTNTGELFF
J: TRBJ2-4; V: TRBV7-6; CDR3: CASSLDNRGMGKNIQYF
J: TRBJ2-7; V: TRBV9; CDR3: CASSVDEGTTYEQYF
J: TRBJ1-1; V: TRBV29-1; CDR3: CSVRQLLNTEAFF
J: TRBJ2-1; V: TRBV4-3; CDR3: CASSLRSGSRYEQFF
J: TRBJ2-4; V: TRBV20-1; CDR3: CSARAVPGGLANRVVKNIQYF
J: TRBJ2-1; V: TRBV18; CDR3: CASSPGTDRVSNEQFF
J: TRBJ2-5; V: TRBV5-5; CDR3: CASSRAGTSGGETQYF
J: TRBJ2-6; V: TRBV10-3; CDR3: CAISESDRLSFVLTF
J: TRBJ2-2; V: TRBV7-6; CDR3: CASSSTKTSGRPGTGELFF
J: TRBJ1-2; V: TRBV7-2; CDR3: CASSLVLSYGYTF
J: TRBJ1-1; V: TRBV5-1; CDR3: CASSFDTPGGAFF
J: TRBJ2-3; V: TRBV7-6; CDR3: CASSLAWSLAGTDTQYF
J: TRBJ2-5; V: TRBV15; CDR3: CATSPGIDNQETQYF
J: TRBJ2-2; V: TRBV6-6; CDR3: CASSYRGGVRTGELFF
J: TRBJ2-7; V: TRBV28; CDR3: CASSSSGLEYEQYF
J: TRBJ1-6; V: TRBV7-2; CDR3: CASGDRVGSPLHF
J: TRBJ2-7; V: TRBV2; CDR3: CARGDGTYEQYF
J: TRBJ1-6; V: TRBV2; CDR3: CASSTNLMEGLGNSPLHF
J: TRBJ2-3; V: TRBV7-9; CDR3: CASSLTSGETDTQYF
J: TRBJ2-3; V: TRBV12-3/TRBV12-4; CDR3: CASSFPGLAGGPEADTQYF
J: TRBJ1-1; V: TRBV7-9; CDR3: CASSLGTVEAFF
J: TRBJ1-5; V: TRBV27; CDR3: CASSRTGANQPQHF
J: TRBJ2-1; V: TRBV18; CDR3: CASSPGRERNEQFF
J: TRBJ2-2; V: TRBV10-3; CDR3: CAISESKGIISGELFF
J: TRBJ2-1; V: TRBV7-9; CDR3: CASSLVGLDEQFF
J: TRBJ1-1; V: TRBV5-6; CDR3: CASSLWDSTEAFF
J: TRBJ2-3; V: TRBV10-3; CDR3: CAISFGGSSTDTQYF